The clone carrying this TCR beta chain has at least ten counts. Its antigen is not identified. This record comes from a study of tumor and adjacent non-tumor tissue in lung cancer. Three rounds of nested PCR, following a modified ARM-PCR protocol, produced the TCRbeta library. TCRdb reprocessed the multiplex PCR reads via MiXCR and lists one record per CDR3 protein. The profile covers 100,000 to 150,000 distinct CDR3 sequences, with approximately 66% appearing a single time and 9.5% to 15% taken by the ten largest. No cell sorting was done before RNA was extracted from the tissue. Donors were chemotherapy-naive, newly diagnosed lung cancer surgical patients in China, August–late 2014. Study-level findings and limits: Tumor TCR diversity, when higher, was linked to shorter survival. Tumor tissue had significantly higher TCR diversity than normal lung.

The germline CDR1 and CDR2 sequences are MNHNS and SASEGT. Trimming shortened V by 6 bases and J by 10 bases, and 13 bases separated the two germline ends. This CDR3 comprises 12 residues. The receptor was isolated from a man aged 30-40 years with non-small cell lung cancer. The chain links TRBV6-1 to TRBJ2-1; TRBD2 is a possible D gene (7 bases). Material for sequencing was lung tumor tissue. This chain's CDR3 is CASRWGGREQFF. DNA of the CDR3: TGTGCCAGCAGGTGGGGGGGCCGAGAGCAGTTCTTC.